This T cell receptor (beta chain) was sequenced in a study of cytomegalovirus exposure and HLA in healthy donors. Notes on the study in general: As a later analysis showed, a missense DCLRE1C variant was linked to trimming of TCR beta V- and J-genes.

In regard to this clone: As yet, its antigen is unknown.

The germline V gene encodes CDR1 SGHVS and CDR2 FQNEAQ. V lost 5 bases and J lost 6; bases outside the gene matches: 8. This CDR3 is built from 15 residues. The PCR used 60 Vbeta and 13 Jbeta primers. Repertoires were generated with immunoSEQ multiplex PCR, while TCRdb's copy carries only in-frame clones and drops some. Altogether fewer than 150,000 clones are present, 78% being singletons, with the ten largest covering 5% to 8%. The sequence came from a middle-aged woman in good health and CMV-seropositive. The sample comprised PBMCs. The gene calls are TRBV7-8 and TRBJ1-5; 9 bases are a match to TRBD1. The chain's CDR3 is CASSPMGQGLQPQHF. The DNA of the CDR3 is TGTGCCAGCAGCCCGATGGGACAGGGACTTCAGCCCCAGCATTTT.